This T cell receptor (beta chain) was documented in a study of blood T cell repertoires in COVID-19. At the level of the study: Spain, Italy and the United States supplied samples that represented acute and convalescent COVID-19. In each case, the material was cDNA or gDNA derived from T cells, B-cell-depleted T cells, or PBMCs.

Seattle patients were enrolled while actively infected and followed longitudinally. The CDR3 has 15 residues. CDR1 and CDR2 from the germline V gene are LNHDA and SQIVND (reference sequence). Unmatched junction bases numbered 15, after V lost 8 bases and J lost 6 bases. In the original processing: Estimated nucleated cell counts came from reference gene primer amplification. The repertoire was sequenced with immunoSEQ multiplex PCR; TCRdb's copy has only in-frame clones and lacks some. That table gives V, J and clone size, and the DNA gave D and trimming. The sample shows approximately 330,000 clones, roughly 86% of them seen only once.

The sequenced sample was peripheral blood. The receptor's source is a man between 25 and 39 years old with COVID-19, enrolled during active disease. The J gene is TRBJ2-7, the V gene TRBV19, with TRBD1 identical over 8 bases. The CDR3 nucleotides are TGTGCCAGTGGGCTAACCGGGACAGGTTTTCTCGAGCAGTACTTC. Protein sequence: CASGLTGTGFLEQYF.